The TCR beta chain under discussion was sequenced for a study of yellow fever vaccine responses in identical twins. Study-level findings and limits: Vaccine T cell responses of twins reportedly seemed partly convergent and partly personalized.

One entry per CDR3 protein, called by TCRdb with MiXCR from the RT-PCR reads. The sample shows some 2,200 distinct CDR3 sequences, around 82% of them seen only once. To note about this clonotype: Its antigen is unidentified.

This CDR3 spans 15 amino acids. V lost 3 bases and J lost 4, with 13 bases in between. Germline V lookup: CDR1 MNHNS, CDR2 SASEGT. The chain is built from TRBV6-1 and TRBJ2-1, with D possibly being TRBD2 (6 bases). Sequencing was performed on T cells from blood (PBMCs), unsorted or a sorted subset (not recorded which), taken before or after yellow fever vaccination (not recorded which). The clonotype originates from a woman aged 18-30 years who received the yellow fever vaccine. CDR3 sequence: CASSDGGEIYNEQFF. Written as DNA, the CDR3 is TGTGCCAGCAGTGATGGAGGGGAGATATACAATGAGCAGTTCTTC.